The entry below gives a single T cell receptor (beta chain) sequence along with its context. In the original processing: Reference gene primer amplification in the assay estimated nucleated cell counts. Some clones are missing from TCRdb's copy, which holds only in-frame ones; the method was immunoSEQ multiplex PCR. D and trimming come from the DNA, and the V and J calls and clone size come from that table. The sample records about 59,000 clones, around nine tenths being singletons. The data originate from a study of blood T cell repertoires in COVID-19. As for the study in general: Spain, Italy and the United States supplied samples that represented acute and convalescent COVID-19. PBMCs, B-cell-depleted T cells, or T cells provided the cDNA or gDNA that made up the material.

This CDR3 has 14 residues. Germline loops: CDR1 MNHEY, CDR2 SVGAGI. Trimming cost V 6 bases and J 7 bases, with 16 bases left between them. The clonotype was recovered from an elderly man with acute or convalescent COVID-19. The chain combines TRBV6-5 with TRBJ1-5; D gene uncertain. The specimen was peripheral blood. DNA of the CDR3: TGTGCCAGCAGGGTGACACGGCTTGGCCAGCCCCAGCATTTT. It encodes CASRVTRLGQPQHF.